This passage covers 23 T cell receptor beta chains from one sample sequenced in a study of cytomegalovirus exposure and HLA in healthy donors. Primers for the PCR totalled 60 Vbeta and 13 Jbeta. Generated by immunoSEQ multiplex PCR, the TCRdb table keeps only in-frame clones and is missing some. The ten most abundant clones cover 17% of a sample with tens of thousands of clones. The specimen sequenced was PBMCs. These receptors were collected from a male donor in good health and CMV-seronegative.

The chain couples TRBV6-5 to TRBJ2-3, with unresolved D. The CDR3 sequence is 16 residues long. V was clipped by 0 bases and J by 0 bases, with 10 bases between them. The germline V gene has CDR1 MNHEY and CDR2 SVGAGI. As DNA, the CDR3 is TGTGCCAGCAGTTACTCGATCACTACTAGCACAGATACGCAGTATTTT. This gives the protein CASSYSITTSTDTQYF.

V gene TRBV27 combines with J gene TRBJ1-5; D is ambiguous. CDR3 length: 16 amino acids. Trimming took 4 bases from V and 3 from J, leaving 16 bases between them. Germline V gene data show CDR1 as MNHEY and CDR2 as SMNVEV (reference sequence). CDR3 DNA: TGTGCCAGCAGTTCGCGGGCAGGCGAGATCAATCAGCCCCAGCATTTT. This sequence encodes CASSSRAGEINQPQHF.

The rearrangement joins TRBV30 to TRBJ1-3; TRBD1 matches at 7 bases. Looked up from germline, CDR1 is GTSNPN and CDR2 is SVGIG (reference sequence). V was pared by 6 bases and J by 2 bases, with 13 bases of the junction left unmatched. CDR3 size: 16 residues. The CDR3 is CACLPGQTPAGNTIYF. DNA of the CDR3: TGTGCCTGTCTGCCGGGACAGACGCCCGCTGGAAACACCATATATTTT.

V and J are TRBV7-3 and TRBJ2-2; 11 bases line up with TRBD2. The junction had 3 bases not matched to a gene; V was cut back by 6 bases and J by 0 bases. CDR3 size: 16 residues. In germline, CDR1 is SGHTA, CDR2 FQGTGA. The CDR3 here is CASRQTSGANTGELFF. The CDR3 DNA is TGTGCCAGCAGACAGACTAGCGGGGCGAACACCGGGGAGCTGTTTTTT.

V gene TRBV6-5 combines with J gene TRBJ2-7, with TRBD1 identical over 9 bases. Germline CDR1 and CDR2: MNHEY and SVGAGI. Germline trimming cut 4 bases from V and 6 bases from J; bases unmatched to any gene: 10. This CDR3 spans 15 amino acids. CDR3 loop: CASSSGTGLTCEQYF. CDR3 DNA sequence: TGTGCCAGCAGTTCCGGGACAGGGTTAACCTGCGAGCAGTACTTC.

The rearrangement links TRBV30 to TRBJ1-1; 8 positions match TRBD1. The CDR3 length is 13 residues. Germline V gives CDR1 GTSNPN, CDR2 SVGIG (reference sequence). J was trimmed by 1 base and V by 6 bases; bases with no gene match: 4. CDR3 bases: TGTGCCTGCAAGGGACAGGAGAACACTGAAGCTTTCTTT. Translation gives CACKGQENTEAFF.

The chain links TRBV29-1 to TRBJ2-7, with D perhaps matching TRBD2 (5 bases). The germline gives CDR1 SQVTM, CDR2 ANQGSEA. The CDR3 spans 14 residues. V lost 6 bases and J lost 3, with 18 bases in between. The CDR3 reads CSVRRGLGNYEQYF. As DNA, the CDR3 is TGCAGCGTCCGCCGGGGTCTAGGGAACTACGAGCAGTACTTC.

The chain is built from TRBV7-9 and TRBJ1-6; D gene ambiguous. The ends were cut back, 2 bases at V and 7 bases at J, with 3 bases in the middle. This CDR3 contains 12 residues. The V gene's germline CDR1 is SEHNR and CDR2 FQNEAQ (reference sequence). CDR3 region: CASSLRNSPLHF. The CDR3 nucleotides read TGTGCCAGCAGCTTACGGAATTCACCCCTCCACTTT.

The chain couples TRBV4-1 to TRBJ2-7; 7 bases are shared with TRBD1. The CDR3 totals 13 residues. Germline-derived CDR1 and CDR2 are MGHRA and YSYEKL. V was clipped by 5 bases and J by 6 bases; unmatched bases: 7. The chain's CDR3 is CASSERTGGEQYF. As DNA, the CDR3 is TGCGCCAGCAGCGAAAGGACAGGCGGCGAGCAGTACTTC.

This chain connects TRBV9 to TRBJ1-5; no definite D call. The V gene lost 2 bases and the J gene lost 0 bases, with 3 bases spanning the gap. CDR3 length: 13 amino acids. The germline V gene encodes CDR1 SGDLS and CDR2 YYNGEE. The CDR3 nucleotides read TGTGCCAGCAGCGTTAATAGCAATCAGCCCCAGCATTTT. This sequence encodes CASSVNSNQPQHF. Full variable domain (rest looked up from reference TRBV9 and TRBJ1-5): DSGVTQTPKHLITATGQRVTLRCSPRSGDLSVYWYQQSLDQGLQFLIQYYNGEERAKGNILERFSAQQFPDLHSELNLSSLELGDSALYFCASSVNSNQPQHFGDGTRLSIL.

This sequence joins TRBV7-3 and TRBJ1-1; D not resolved. The ends were cut back, 6 bases at V and 2 bases at J, with 10 bases in the middle. From germline, CDR1 is SGHTA and CDR2 FQGTGA. The CDR3 covers 13 residues. The CDR3 protein is CASRLGVNTEAFF. The CDR3 DNA sequence: TGTGCCAGCAGGCTGGGAGTTAACACTGAAGCTTTCTTT.

The rearrangement links TRBV2 to TRBJ1-1, with 7 nucleotides matching TRBD1. The J segment lost 4 bases and the V segment lost 6 bases, leaving 5 bases of the junction unmatched. The CDR3 extends over 13 amino acids. Germline V gene lookup returns CDR1 SNHLY and CDR2 FYNNEI. The CDR3 nucleotides read TGTGCCAGCAGAGCAACAGGGGTCACTGAAGCTTTCTTT. Its protein product is CASRATGVTEAFF.

The gene calls are TRBV5-5 and TRBJ1-1; D possibly corresponds to TRBD1 (5 bases). Germline CDR1 SGHKS, CDR2 YYEKEE (reference sequence). The CDR3 covers 14 residues. Trimming stripped 1 base from V and 1 base from J, with 8 bases between. This CDR3 reads CASSLWGENTEAFF. The CDR3 coding sequence is TGTGCCAGCAGCTTGTGGGGGGAGAACACTGAAGCTTTCTTT.

As concerns this clone: A read error may account for a junction end that differs from germline. Written as DNA, the CDR3 is TGTGCCAGCAGTGGTCCAGGGGGCACAGATTTT. Translated: CASSGPGGTDF. The chain joins TRBV2 to TRBJ1-3, with 8 bases that match TRBD1. The CDR3 is 11 residues long. Germline V gives CDR1 SNHLY, CDR2 FYNNEI.

The CDR3 reads CASSWSGGNYGYTF. CDR3 DNA: TGTGCCAGTAGTTGGAGTGGAGGGAACTATGGCTACACCTTC. J is TRBJ1-2 and V is TRBV19; D remains unclear. V was shortened by 5 bases and J by 2 bases, with 12 bases between the two germline ends. The CDR3 totals 14 residues. Germline V lookup: CDR1 LNHDA, CDR2 SQIVND (reference sequence).

The chain uses TRBV6-5 and TRBJ2-1; 7 bases are a match to TRBD1. The CDR3 runs to 14 residues. CDR1 is MNHEY and CDR2 is SVGAGI in the germline V gene. V trimming: 5 bases; J trimming: 1 base; junction bases outside the gene matches: 2. The CDR3 region has the DNA TGTGCCAGCAGTAACAGGGGTTCCTACAATGAGCAGTTCTTC. This translates into CASSNRGSYNEQFF.

V and J are TRBV5-4 and TRBJ1-4; 9 positions match TRBD1. This CDR3 is built from 14 residues. V was pared by 3 bases and J by 8 bases, with 5 bases of the junction left unmatched. From germline, CDR1 is SGHNT and CDR2 YYREEE (reference sequence). The CDR3 reads CASSSGGTGEKLFF. CDR3 DNA sequence: TGTGCCAGCAGCTCTGGTGGGACAGGGGAAAAACTGTTTTTT. Using reference TRBV5-4 and TRBJ1-4 for the parts outside the CDR3, the full variable domain is ETGVTQSPTHLIKTRGQQVTLRCSSQSGHNTVSWYQQALGQGPQFIFQYYREEENGRGNFPPRFSGLQFPNYSSELNVNALELDDSALYLCASSSGGTGEKLFFGSGTQLSVL.

The V and J genes are TRBV14 and TRBJ2-5, with D possibly matching TRBD1 (6 bases). Germline CDR1 and CDR2: SGHDN and FVKESK. This CDR3 has 13 amino acids. The V and J ends lost 1 base and 4 bases respectively, with 7 bases between them. The CDR3 DNA follows: TGTGCCAGCAGCCAAGGGACAGTAGAGACCCAGTACTTC. It is translated as CASSQGTVETQYF.

The rearrangement joins TRBV4-1 to TRBJ2-5; a possible D gene is TRBD2 (6 bases). The germline V gene encodes CDR1 MGHRA and CDR2 YSYEKL. The CDR3 has 15 amino acids. With 1 base removed from V and 1 base from J, the gap between germline ends came to 10 bases. The CDR3 DNA follows: TGCGCCAGCAGCCAAGGGGCGGGGATCCAAGAGACCCAGTACTTC. Protein product: CASSQGAGIQETQYF.

The chain couples TRBV5-1 to TRBJ2-7; 12 bases are shared with TRBD1. Germline CDR1 and CDR2: SGHRS and YFSETQ. CDR3 length: 16 amino acids. The trim removed 4 bases at V and 5 bases at J, leaving 10 bases unmatched. CDR3 amino acids: CASSPRTGTGGDEQYF. The CDR3, as DNA: TGCGCCAGCAGCCCACGGACCGGGACAGGGGGCGACGAGCAGTACTTC.

The rearrangement uses TRBV9 and TRBJ2-3; D may be TRBD2 (6 bases). Trimming pared 0 bases from V and 0 bases from J, leaving 11 bases between. The length of the CDR3 is 16 residues. From germline, CDR1 is SGDLS and CDR2 YYNGEE. Here the CDR3 reads CASSVAGGTSTDTQYF. CDR3 DNA sequence: TGTGCCAGCAGCGTAGCCGGCGGGACTAGCACAGATACGCAGTATTTT. Together with reference TRBV9 and TRBJ2-3, the CDR3 gives the full variable domain: DSGVTQTPKHLITATGQRVTLRCSPRSGDLSVYWYQQSLDQGLQFLIQYYNGEERAKGNILERFSAQQFPDLHSELNLSSLELGDSALYFCASSVAGGTSTDTQYFGPGTRLTVL.

The chain carries TRBV13 and TRBJ2-1; 7 bases fit TRBD1. This CDR3 contains 16 residues. The germline gives CDR1 PRHDT, CDR2 FYEKMQ (reference sequence). The ends lost 6 bases at V and 4 bases at J; junction bases unmatched: 12. CDR3 residues: CASSPPVTGAYNEQFF. Written as DNA, the CDR3 is TGTGCCAGCAGTCCCCCTGTTACAGGGGCGTACAATGAGCAGTTCTTC.

The chain recombines TRBV19 with TRBJ2-7, with 8 bases lining up with TRBD1. CDR3 length equals 14 residues. Germline CDR1 and CDR2: LNHDA and SQIVND (reference sequence). Trimming took 5 bases from V and 9 from J; bases not matched to a gene: 12. This CDR3 reads CASSPGQAGIRQYF. The CDR3 DNA sequence: TGTGCCAGTAGTCCGGGACAGGCAGGTATTAGGCAGTACTTC.